This T cell receptor (beta chain) is from a study of Graves' ophthalmopathy and Graves' hyperthyroidism. CDR3 length: 16 residues. Trimming left V 5 bases short and J 0 bases short, with 14 bases between. Germline V gives CDR1 SGHTA, CDR2 FQGNSA. Study findings and constraints: Most thyroid-expanded clonotypes exceeding 0.001 frequency were also found in blood. The model flagged ophthalmopathy progression at around 70% sensitivity and nearly 75% specificity.

The study excluded patients with other autoimmune diseases, uncontrolled infections, pregnancy or lactation. As diagnostic evidence, clinical symptoms, serum thyroxine, TRAb, thyroid ultrasound and orbital computed tomography were relied upon. Amplified material comprised TCR beta CDR3 regions derived from RNA transcripts. HTBI primers were employed in first-round RT-PCR, then a second-round multiplex PCR followed. A single record per CDR3 protein comes from TCRdb applying MiXCR to the multiplex PCR reads. This sample carries about 240,000 distinct CDR3 sequences, 45% of them seen once, and the ten largest clones take more than 45%. This clonotype was picked up a small number of times. Its antigen is as yet unknown.

The chain carries TRBV7-2 and TRBJ1-3; D may be TRBD1 (6 bases). The TCR sequence derives from an adult man with Graves' ophthalmopathy. The sequenced sample was peripheral blood. This CDR3 reads CASSPWTALSGNTIYF. The DNA for the CDR3 is TGTGCCAGCAGCCCATGGACAGCACTCTCTGGAAACACCATATATTTT.